Listed here are 25 T cell receptor beta chains from one sample, sequenced in a study of OX40 agonist ivuxolimab in advanced cancers. Here immunoSEQ multiplex PCR was the method, and the copy in TCRdb shows in-frame clones only, minus some. The sample has approximately 52,000 clones, 90% to 95% seen once. The sequenced sample was CD4+ or CD8+ T cells sorted from blood, obtained in a trial of the OX40 agonist ivuxolimab. Every receptor here comes from an adult with an advanced solid tumor such as melanoma, head and neck, liver or kidney cancer.

The rearrangement joins TRBV27 to TRBJ2-1; 14 bases are shared with TRBD2. The CDR3 runs to 15 residues. Unmatched junction bases numbered 3, after V lost 3 bases and J lost 8 bases. Germline lookup yields CDR1 MNHEY and CDR2 SMNVEV (reference sequence). For the CDR3, the DNA is TGTGCCAGCAGTTTCGGGACTAGCGGGAGCGATGAGCAGTTCTTC. Amino acid sequence: CASSFGTSGSDEQFF.

The chain uses TRBV10-3 and TRBJ2-7, with TRBD1 as a possible D gene (6 bases). Germline lookup yields CDR1 ENHRY and CDR2 SYGVKD. V shed 3 bases and J shed 3 bases, with 15 bases lying between them. The CDR3 covers 15 residues. CDR3 coding DNA: TGTGCCATCAGTGACCGAGGGCAGGGGATCTACGAGCAGTACTTC. Amino acid sequence: CAISDRGQGIYEQYF.

The genes are TRBV28 and TRBJ1-5, with D perhaps matching TRBD1 (6 bases). Germline CDR1 is MDHEN and CDR2 is SYDVKM. Trimming removed 7 bases at V and 2 bases at J, with 15 bases between. The CDR3 contains 15 residues. The CDR3 loop reads CASTLRGVGNQPQHF. CDR3 bases: TGTGCCAGCACCCTGAGGGGGGTCGGCAATCAGCCCCAGCATTTT.

The gene calls are TRBV5-6 and TRBJ2-2; 8 nucleotides agree with TRBD2. Germline CDR1 is SGHDT and CDR2 is YYEEEE. Trimming removed 3 bases from V and 0 bases from J; junction bases left unmatched: 7. This CDR3 is built from 17 residues. CDR3 coding DNA: TGTGCCAGCAGCTCTAGTCCACTAGCGGCGAACACCGGGGAGCTGTTTTTT. It specifies CASSSSPLAANTGELFF.

V is TRBV29-1 and J is TRBJ2-5; 8 nucleotides match TRBD1. This CDR3 spans 14 amino acids. Germline CDR1 is SQVTM and CDR2 is ANQGSEA. J lost 4 bases, V lost 3 bases, and 7 bases had no gene match. The CDR3 spells CSVDVRGLAETQYF. In nucleotides, the CDR3 is TGCAGCGTTGATGTCAGGGGGCTTGCAGAGACCCAGTACTTC.

This chain links TRBV11-3 with TRBJ1-1, with TRBD1 matching 7 bases. CDR3 length: 15 amino acids. Losses at the gene ends were 1 base for V and 0 bases for J; bases not matched to a gene: 2. Germline CDR1 is SGHNT and CDR2 is YENEEA. The CDR3 DNA sequence: TGTGCCAGCAGCTTAGGACAGGGAATGAACACTGAAGCTTTCTTT. Translating gives CASSLGQGMNTEAFF.

In this sample, this clone turned up a few times. The gene calls are TRBV11-3 and TRBJ1-1, with D unclear. Germline V gene sequence: CDR1 SGHNT, CDR2 YENEEA. The CDR3 has 13 amino acids. The V end lost 1 base, the J end lost 0 bases, and 3 bases lay between the germline ends. Here the CDR3 DNA reads TGTGCCAGCAGCTTAGGTGTGAACACTGAAGCTTTCTTT. Its translation: CASSLGVNTEAFF.

The genes are TRBV27 and TRBJ2-7; D is perhaps TRBD1 (5 bases). The CDR3 is 14 amino acids. Trimming pared 4 bases from V and 1 base from J, leaving 11 bases between. Germline lookup yields CDR1 MNHEY and CDR2 SMNVEV (reference sequence). The CDR3: CASSSRQGSYEQYF. The CDR3 DNA sequence: TGTGCCAGCAGTTCGAGGCAGGGTTCCTACGAGCAGTACTTC.

The chain uses TRBV2 and TRBJ2-3; TRBD2 matches at 7 bases. The germline gives CDR1 SNHLY, CDR2 FYNNEI. V trimming: 6 bases; J trimming: 5 bases; junction bases outside the gene matches: 2. CDR3 length equals 12 residues. CDR3 bases: TGTGCCAGCAGCGGGGAGGGAGATACGCAGTATTTT. Its protein is CASSGEGDTQYF.

The chain joins TRBV4-1 to TRBJ2-7; TRBD2 agrees at 10 bases. CDR1 MGHRA and CDR2 YSYEKL come from the germline V gene. The V segment lost 2 bases and the J segment 0 bases; nucleotides outside the gene matches: 4. CDR3 length: 16 residues. The CDR3 protein is CASSQPAGGLSYEQYF. CDR3 DNA: TGCGCCAGCAGCCAACCAGCGGGAGGGCTCTCCTACGAGCAGTACTTC.

The count of this clone is one. The rearrangement links TRBV4-3 to TRBJ2-3, with no clear D. Trimming shortened V by 1 base and J by 2 bases, and 19 bases separated the two germline ends. Germline CDR1 is LGHNA and CDR2 is YSLEER. This CDR3 has 18 residues. CDR3 protein: CASSQVAGLSQPTDTQYF. CDR3 DNA sequence: TGCGCCAGCAGCCAAGTAGCAGGCCTTAGCCAACCCACAGATACGCAGTATTTT.

This chain joins TRBV27 and TRBJ2-3; D remains ambiguous. Germline V CDR1 and CDR2: MNHEY, SMNVEV (reference sequence). The CDR3 sequence is 13 residues long. The V end lost 4 bases, the J end lost 0 bases, and 5 bases lay between the germline ends. The CDR3 DNA reads TGTGCCAGCAGTTACTTAAGCACAGATACGCAGTATTTT. As protein: CASSYLSTDTQYF.

This rearrangement joins TRBV4-1 to TRBJ1-1, with D tentatively TRBD1 (5 bases). The V gene's germline CDR1 is MGHRA and CDR2 YSYEKL. The CDR3 consists of 14 residues. V lost 4 bases and J lost 1, with 10 bases in between. The CDR3 region has the DNA TGCGCCAGCAGCCCGGGACTCACGAACACTGAAGCTTTCTTT. The encoded protein is CASSPGLTNTEAFF.

This clone has a single count. The chain employs TRBV9 and TRBJ2-1; 13 bases are a match to TRBD2. The ends lost 0 bases at V and 10 bases at J; junction bases unmatched: 7. This CDR3 region has 16 residues. CDR1 and CDR2 (germline): SGDLS, YYNGEE. CDR3 DNA sequence: TGTGCCAGCAGCGTAGCTGGACTAGCGGGAGAAGCCGAGCAGTTCTTC. Its translation is CASSVAGLAGEAEQFF.

The chain uses TRBV19 and TRBJ1-1; D remains ambiguous. Germline V gene sequence: CDR1 LNHDA, CDR2 SQIVND (reference sequence). CDR3 length: 16 amino acids. V was shortened by 6 bases and J by 0 bases, with 17 bases between the two germline ends. CDR3 sequence: CASRRALQTVNTEAFF. CDR3 bases: TGTGCCAGTAGGCGAGCCCTACAGACCGTGAACACTGAAGCTTTCTTT.

This clone appeared a single time. V is TRBV5-4 and J is TRBJ2-1, with 15 positions matching TRBD2. Germline V gene lookup returns CDR1 SGHNT and CDR2 YYREEE (reference sequence). Trimming removed 3 bases from V and 2 bases from J; junction bases left unmatched: 6. The length of the CDR3 is 18 residues. CDR3 sequence (DNA): TGTGCCAGCAGCTCGCGGACTAGCGGGAGGGCCGCCTACAATGAGCAGTTCTTC. Protein sequence: CASSSRTSGRAAYNEQFF.

The V gene is TRBV18, the J gene TRBJ1-2, with D hard to call. This CDR3 has 16 amino acids. CDR1 is KGHSH and CDR2 is LQKENI in the germline V gene. V was shortened by 0 bases and J by 6 bases, with 17 bases between the two germline ends. This CDR3 is CASSPPSVHSSHGYTF. In DNA, the CDR3 is TGTGCCAGCTCACCACCTAGCGTACACTCTTCTCATGGCTACACCTTC.

V and J are TRBV28 and TRBJ2-7, with 9 bases identical to TRBD1. After removal of 5 bases from V and 7 bases from J, the junction contained 6 bases not matched to a gene. This CDR3 is 13 amino acids long. Germline values: CDR1 MDHEN, CDR2 SYDVKM. The CDR3 nucleotides read TGTGCCAGCAGTCGGACAGGGGCTGGGGAGCAGTACTTC. It codes for CASSRTGAGEQYF.

J is TRBJ1-3 and V is TRBV25-1, with a tentative D call TRBD1 (6 bases). Trimming removed 8 bases from V and 0 bases from J, with 11 bases in between. The CDR3 is 14 amino acids. CDR1 is MGHDK and CDR2 is SYGVNS in the germline V gene. The CDR3 reads CASGGRSSGNTIYF. The CDR3 DNA follows: TGTGCCAGCGGGGGGCGAAGCTCTGGAAACACCATATATTTT. Full variable domain (remainder filled in from reference TRBV25-1 and TRBJ1-3): EADIYQTPRYLVIGTGKKITLECSQTMGHDKMYWYQQDPGMELHLIHYSYGVNSTEKGDLSSESTVSRIRTEHFPLTLESARPSHTSQYLCASGGRSSGNTIYFGEGSWLTVV.

The rearrangement uses TRBV5-1 and TRBJ1-5; perhaps TRBD1 as D (5 bases). The CDR3 runs 15 residues. Per germline, CDR1 SGHRS and CDR2 YFSETQ. Trimming stripped 0 bases from V and 5 bases from J, with 12 bases between. The CDR3 is CASSLVGHPDQPQHF. CDR3 DNA sequence: TGCGCCAGCAGCTTGGTTGGACATCCCGATCAGCCCCAGCATTTT.

This clone has a single count. This rearrangement joins TRBV2 to TRBJ2-1; tentatively, D is TRBD1 (6 bases). V lost 6 bases to trimming and J lost 5 bases, with 29 bases between them. The CDR3 has 19 residues. CDR1 is SNHLY and CDR2 is FYNNEI in the germline V gene. CDR3: CASRSPGPRGSGPHNEQFF. The CDR3 region has the DNA TGTGCCAGCAGGTCGCCGGGCCCAAGGGGGTCTGGACCTCACAATGAGCAGTTCTTC.

The chain uses TRBV29-1 and TRBJ2-7, with TRBD2 as a possible D gene (6 bases). Germline CDR1 and CDR2: SQVTM and ANQGSEA. The CDR3 spans 16 residues. The V gene lost 0 bases and the J gene lost 1 base, with 16 bases spanning the gap. CDR3 sequence (DNA): TGCAGCGTTGAAGACTCTGAGGGAGGAGGTTCCTACGAGCAGTACTTC. Its protein is CSVEDSEGGGSYEQYF.

This chain joins TRBV7-2 and TRBJ2-7; 10 bases line up with TRBD1. The J segment lost 7 bases and the V segment lost 3 bases, leaving 3 bases of the junction unmatched. In germline, CDR1 is SGHTA, CDR2 FQGNSA. The CDR3 loop spans 13 amino acids. In DNA form, the CDR3 reads TGTGCCAGCAGCTTCTGGGACAGGGGTGAGCAGTACTTC. Translated: CASSFWDRGEQYF.

The chain is built from TRBV29-1 and TRBJ1-1; 9 positions match TRBD1. V gave up 0 bases and J gave up 3 bases; unmatched junction bases: 5. Germline V gene data show CDR1 as SQVTM and CDR2 as ANQGSEA. The CDR3 is 15 amino acids. The CDR3 sequence: CSVEDRQGVDTEAFF. CDR3 bases: TGCAGCGTTGAAGATCGACAGGGGGTCGACACTGAAGCTTTCTTT.

This clone was seen only once. The V and J genes are TRBV27 and TRBJ1-6, with 8 bases aligning to TRBD1. The CDR3 has 14 amino acids. Trimming removed 1 base from V and 8 bases from J; junction bases left unmatched: 1. Germline CDR1 is MNHEY and CDR2 is SMNVEV (reference sequence). The CDR3 DNA follows: TGTGCCAGCAGTTTATACAGGGGGGATTCACCCCTCCACTTT. Amino acids: CASSLYRGDSPLHF.